This T cell receptor beta chain was documented in a study of cytomegalovirus exposure and HLA in healthy donors. V lost 3 bases and J 3 bases, leaving 7 bases between the germline ends. The CDR3 has 14 amino acids. Per germline, CDR1 SGDLS and CDR2 YYNGEE. A note on this clone: Antigen: not known.

General study results and limits: Earlier analysis yielded a pattern in which most TCR beta V segments were productive about 90% or about 30% of the time. It was reported in a later analysis that an Asian-associated ancestry cluster showed fewer N-insertions than the roughly 670-donor mean. A later analysis, which compared TCR beta chains of equal frequency, found the HLA-associated ones more clonally expanded.

In the PCR, 60 Vbeta and 13 Jbeta primers were used. Sequencing was performed with immunoSEQ multiplex PCR; in TCRdb, only in-frame clones are kept and a portion is missing. The data hold about 130,000 clones, with about four fifths observed a single time. The clonotype was recovered from a woman between 35 and 50 years old in good health and CMV-seronegative. The sample taken for sequencing was PBMCs. The chain uses TRBV9 and TRBJ2-6, with a possible D match to TRBD1 (6 bases). The CDR3 is CASSAGVGANVLTF. The CDR3 region has the DNA TGTGCCAGCAGCGCAGGGGTTGGGGCCAACGTCCTGACTTTC.